The present T cell receptor beta chain was sequenced within a study of a mutant IDH1 vaccine in newly diagnosed glioma. Study context: Vaccines were begun 4-6 weeks after radiotherapy alone, or with temozolomide cycles.

Study-level findings and limits: Overall, approximately 93% of patients had vaccine-induced immune responses.

Specified time point: week 23, last vaccination. Vaccination used 300 ug of mutant IDH1 20-mer peptide per dose, with topical imiquimod. Sequencing was performed with immunoSEQ multiplex PCR; in TCRdb, only in-frame clones are kept and a portion is missing. The sample lists around 41,000 clones; more than 60% were seen once. The table lists this clone with a count of one. The antigen is not known. The germline V gene has CDR1 SNHLY and CDR2 FYNNEI. Trimming took 2 bases from V and 0 from J, leaving 4 bases between them. This CDR3 comprises 13 residues. Sequencing was performed on PBMCs, taken from a glioma patient whose treatment included an IDH1 peptide vaccine. This receptor was identified in a woman aged 40 to 50 with glioma. Some clones in this sample may be carry-over from other donors' samples. This chain connects TRBV2 to TRBJ1-1; D call uncertain. The CDR3: CASSEMMNTEAFF. CDR3 DNA: TGTGCCAGCAGTGAAATGATGAACACTGAAGCTTTCTTT.